The clone carrying this T cell receptor beta chain was detected many times. Antigen: not known. The entry originates in a study of T cells after yellow fever vaccination. They built TCR cDNA with 5'RACE template switching, a step that put in a universal primer site and UMIs. TCRdb fed the 5' RACE reads into MiXCR, producing one record per CDR3 protein. The table records 300,000 or so distinct CDR3 sequences, approximately 8% of them present only once. Study-wide findings and caveats: Abundant clonotypes from the bulk population could have been carried over as contaminants into FACS-sorted repertoires. The booster saw the reappearance of most primary-vaccination clones (approximately 97% CD4, less than 90% CD8). A small share of clonotypes appeared in both CD4 and CD8 compartments.

The junction had 2 bases not matched to a gene; V was cut back by 1 base and J by 4 bases. The CDR3 consists of 14 residues. Per germline, CDR1 SGHKS and CDR2 YYEKEE (reference sequence). This chain links TRBV5-5 with TRBJ2-1; 7 bases map to TRBD1. Specimen: PBMCs, collected roughly 47 days after the first yellow fever vaccination. This receptor was obtained from a man in his late teens or twenties who received the YFV17D yellow fever vaccine. CDR3 region: CASSLWDSYNEQFF. CDR3 DNA: TGTGCCAGCAGCTTGTGGGACAGTTACAATGAGCAGTTCTTC.